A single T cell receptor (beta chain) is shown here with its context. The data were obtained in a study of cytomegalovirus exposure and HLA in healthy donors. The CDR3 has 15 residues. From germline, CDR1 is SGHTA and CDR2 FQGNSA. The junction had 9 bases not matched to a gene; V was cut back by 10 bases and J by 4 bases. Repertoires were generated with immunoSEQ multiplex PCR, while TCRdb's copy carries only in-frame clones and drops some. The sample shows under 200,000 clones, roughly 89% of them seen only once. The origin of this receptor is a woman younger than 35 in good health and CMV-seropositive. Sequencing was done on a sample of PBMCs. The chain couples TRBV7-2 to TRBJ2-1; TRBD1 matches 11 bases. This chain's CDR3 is CATHLDRGRYNEQFF. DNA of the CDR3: TGTGCCACACATCTGGACAGGGGGCGATACAATGAGCAGTTCTTC.